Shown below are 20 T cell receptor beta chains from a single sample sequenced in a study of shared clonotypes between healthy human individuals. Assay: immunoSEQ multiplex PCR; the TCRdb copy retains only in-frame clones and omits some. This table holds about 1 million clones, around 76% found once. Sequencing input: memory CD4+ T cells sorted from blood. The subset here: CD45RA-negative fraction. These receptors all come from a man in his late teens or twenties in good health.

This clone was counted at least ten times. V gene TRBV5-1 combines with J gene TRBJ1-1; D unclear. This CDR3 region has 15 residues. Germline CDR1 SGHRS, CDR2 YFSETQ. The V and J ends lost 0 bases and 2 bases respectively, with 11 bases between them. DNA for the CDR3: TGCGCCAGCAGCTTGGCCGTAACGGAAAACACTGAAGCTTTCTTT. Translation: CASSLAVTENTEAFF.

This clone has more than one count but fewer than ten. The CDR3 here is CASSVAALAYEQYF. For the CDR3, the DNA is TGTGCCAGCAGCGTAGCGGCGTTAGCCTACGAGCAGTACTTC. The V and J genes are TRBV9 and TRBJ2-7; D gene uncertain. Germline V lookup: CDR1 SGDLS, CDR2 YYNGEE. CDR3 size: 14 residues. Deletions cut 0 bases from V and 2 bases from J, with 9 bases between.

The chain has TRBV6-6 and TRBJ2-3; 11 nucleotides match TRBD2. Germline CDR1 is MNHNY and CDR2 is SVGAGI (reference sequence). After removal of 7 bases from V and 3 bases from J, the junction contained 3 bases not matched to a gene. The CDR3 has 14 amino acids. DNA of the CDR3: TGTGCCAGCATAGGGACTAGCGGAACAGATACGCAGTATTTT. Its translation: CASIGTSGTDTQYF.

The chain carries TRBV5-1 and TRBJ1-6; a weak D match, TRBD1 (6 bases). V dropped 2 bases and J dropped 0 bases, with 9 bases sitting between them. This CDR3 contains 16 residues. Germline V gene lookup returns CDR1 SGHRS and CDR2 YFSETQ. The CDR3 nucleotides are TGCGCCAGCAGCTTCAGGGGACTCTCCTATAATTCACCCCTCCACTTT. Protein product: CASSFRGLSYNSPLHF. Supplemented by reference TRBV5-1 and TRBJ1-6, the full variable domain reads KAGVTQTPRYLIKTRGQQVTLSCSPISGHRSVSWYQQTPGQGLQFLFEYFSETQRNKGNFPGRFSGRQFSNSRSEMNVSTLELGDSALYLCASSFRGLSYNSPLHFGNGTRLTVT.

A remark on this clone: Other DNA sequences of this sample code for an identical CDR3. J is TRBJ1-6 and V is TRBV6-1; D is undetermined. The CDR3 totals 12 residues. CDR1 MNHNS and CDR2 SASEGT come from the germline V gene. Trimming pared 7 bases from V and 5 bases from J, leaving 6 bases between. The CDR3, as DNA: TGTGCCAGCACACCCGATAATTCACCCCTCCACTTT. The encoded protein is CASTPDNSPLHF.

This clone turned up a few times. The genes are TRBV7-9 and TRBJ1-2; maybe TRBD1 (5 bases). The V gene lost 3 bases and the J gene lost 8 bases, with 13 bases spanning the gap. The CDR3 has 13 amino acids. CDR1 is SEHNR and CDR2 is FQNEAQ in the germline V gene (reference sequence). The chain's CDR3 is CASSFYGAQGYTF. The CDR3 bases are TGTGCCAGCAGCTTCTACGGGGCACAGGGCTACACCTTC.

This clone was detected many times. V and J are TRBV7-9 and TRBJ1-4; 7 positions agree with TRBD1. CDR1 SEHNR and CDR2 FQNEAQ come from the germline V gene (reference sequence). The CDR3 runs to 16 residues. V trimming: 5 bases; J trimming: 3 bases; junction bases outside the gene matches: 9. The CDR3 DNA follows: TGTGCCAGCAGCCCAAAGACAGGGCTAGCTAATGAAAAACTGTTTTTT. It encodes CASSPKTGLANEKLFF.

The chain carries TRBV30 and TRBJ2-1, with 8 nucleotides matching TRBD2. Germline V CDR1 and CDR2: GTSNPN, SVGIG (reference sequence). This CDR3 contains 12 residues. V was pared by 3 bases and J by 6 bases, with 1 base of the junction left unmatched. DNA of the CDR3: TGTGCCTGGAGCGGGAGGGCCAATGAGCAGTTCTTC. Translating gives CAWSGRANEQFF.

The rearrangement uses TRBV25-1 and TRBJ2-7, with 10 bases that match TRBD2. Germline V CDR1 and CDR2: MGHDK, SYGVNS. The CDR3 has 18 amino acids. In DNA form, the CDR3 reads TGTCCGTGCTTGGCGGGGAGGGCTACTAGCGGGGTCACCTACGAGCAGTACTTC. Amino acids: CPCLAGRATSGVTYEQYF.

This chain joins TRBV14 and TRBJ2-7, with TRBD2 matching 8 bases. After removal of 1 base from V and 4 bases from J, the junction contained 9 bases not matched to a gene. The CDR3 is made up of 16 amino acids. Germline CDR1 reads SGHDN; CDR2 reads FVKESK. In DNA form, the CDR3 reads TGTGCCAGCAGCCAAGGTCCGGGAGCGGGAGAGTACGAGCAGTACTTC. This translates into CASSQGPGAGEYEQYF. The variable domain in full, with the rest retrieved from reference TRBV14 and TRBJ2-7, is EAGVTQFPSHSVIEKGQTVTLRCDPISGHDNLYWYRRVMGKEIKFLLHFVKESKQDESGMPNNRFLAERTGGTYSTLKVQPAELEDSGVYFCASSQGPGAGEYEQYFGPGTRLTVT.

CDR3 in DNA: TGTGCTAGTGGTTTTTCTAGATATGGCTACACCTTC. Its translation is CASGFSRYGYTF. The chain joins TRBV12-5 to TRBJ1-2; D uncertain. The germline V gene has CDR1 LGHNT and CDR2 FRNRAP. Trimming removed 3 bases from V and 5 bases from J, with 7 bases in between. This CDR3 spans 12 amino acids. Drawing the rest from reference TRBV12-5 and TRBJ1-2, the complete variable domain is DARVTQTPRHKVTEMGQEVTMRCQPILGHNTVFWYRQTMMQGLELLAYFRNRAPLDDSGMPKDRFSAEMPDATLATLKIQPSEPRDSAVYFCASGFSRYGYTFGSGTRLTVV.

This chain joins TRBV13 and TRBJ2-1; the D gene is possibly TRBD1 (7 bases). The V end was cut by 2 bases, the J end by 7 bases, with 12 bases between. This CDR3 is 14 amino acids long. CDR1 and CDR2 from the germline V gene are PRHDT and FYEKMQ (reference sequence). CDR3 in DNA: TGTGCCAGCAGCTTACAGGGGGGAATGAATGAGCAGTTCTTC. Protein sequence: CASSLQGGMNEQFF.

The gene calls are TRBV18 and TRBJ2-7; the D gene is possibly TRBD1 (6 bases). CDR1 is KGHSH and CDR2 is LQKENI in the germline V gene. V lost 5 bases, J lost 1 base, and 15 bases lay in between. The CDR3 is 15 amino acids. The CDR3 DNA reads TGTGCCAGCTCAACCAAACAGGGCCCTTCCTACGAGCAGTACTTC. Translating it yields CASSTKQGPSYEQYF.

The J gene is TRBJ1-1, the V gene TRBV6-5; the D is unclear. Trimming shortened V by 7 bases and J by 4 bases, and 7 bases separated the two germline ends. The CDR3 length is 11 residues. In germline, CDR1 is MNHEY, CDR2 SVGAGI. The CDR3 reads CASNGGTEAFF. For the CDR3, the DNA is TGTGCCAGCAACGGAGGCACTGAAGCTTTCTTT.

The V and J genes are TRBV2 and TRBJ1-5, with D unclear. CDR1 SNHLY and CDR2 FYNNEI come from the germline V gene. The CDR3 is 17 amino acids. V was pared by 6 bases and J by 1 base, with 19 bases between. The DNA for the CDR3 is TGTGCCAGCAGAGATCGACCCCCCTGGCTCAGCAATCAGCCCCAGCATTTT. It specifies CASRDRPPWLSNQPQHF. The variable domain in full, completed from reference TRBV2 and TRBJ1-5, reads EPEVTQTPSHQVTQMGQEVILRCVPISNHLYFYWYRQILGQKVEFLVSFYNNEISEKSEIFDDQFSVERPDGSNFTLKIRSTKLEDSAMYFCASRDRPPWLSNQPQHFGDGTRLSIL.

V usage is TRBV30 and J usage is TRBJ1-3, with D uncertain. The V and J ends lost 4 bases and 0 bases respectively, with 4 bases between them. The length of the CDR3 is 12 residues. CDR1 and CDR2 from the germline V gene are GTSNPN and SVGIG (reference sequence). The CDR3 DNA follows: TGTGCCTGGACATACTCTGGAAACACCATATATTTT. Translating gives CAWTYSGNTIYF.

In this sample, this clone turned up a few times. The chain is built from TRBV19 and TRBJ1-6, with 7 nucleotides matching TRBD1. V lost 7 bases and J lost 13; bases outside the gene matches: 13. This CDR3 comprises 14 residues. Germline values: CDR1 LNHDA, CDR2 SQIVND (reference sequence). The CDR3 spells CASMGTALVGPLHF. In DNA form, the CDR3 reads TGTGCCAGTATGGGGACAGCTTTAGTGGGCCCCCTCCACTTT.

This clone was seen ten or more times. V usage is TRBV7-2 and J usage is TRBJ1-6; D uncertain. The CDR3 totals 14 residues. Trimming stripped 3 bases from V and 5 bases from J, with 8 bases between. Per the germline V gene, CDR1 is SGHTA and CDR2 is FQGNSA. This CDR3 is CASSFKTNNSPLHF. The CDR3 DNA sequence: TGTGCCAGCAGCTTCAAGACTAATAATTCACCCCTCCACTTT.

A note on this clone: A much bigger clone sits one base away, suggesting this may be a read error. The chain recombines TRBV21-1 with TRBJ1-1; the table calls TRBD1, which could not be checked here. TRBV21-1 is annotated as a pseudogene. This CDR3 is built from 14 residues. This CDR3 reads CASSYSGMNTEAFF. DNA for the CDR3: TGTGCCAGCAGTTACTCAGGGATGAACACTGAAGCTTTCTTT.

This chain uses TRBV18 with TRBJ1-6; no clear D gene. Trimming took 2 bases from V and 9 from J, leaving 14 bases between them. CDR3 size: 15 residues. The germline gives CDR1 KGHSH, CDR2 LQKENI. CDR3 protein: CASSPGEVGVSPLHF. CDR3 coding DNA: TGTGCCAGCTCACCAGGGGAAGTTGGGGTTTCACCCCTCCACTTT.